The 13 T cell receptor beta chains listed next were all sequenced from one sample in a study of beta chain features in type 1 diabetes. Sequencing targeted expressed TCRB transcripts, as all isolated RNA had been reverse transcribed. Clones were read by immunoSEQ multiplex PCR, and TCRdb kept only the in-frame ones, dropping some. The table records some 360,000 clones, about 20% of them present only once. What was sequenced was naive CD4+ T cells from blood. These receptors were taken from a woman under 30 in good health.

This chain uses TRBV11-2 with TRBJ2-3; 7 bases align to TRBD2. V was clipped by 1 base and J by 1 base; unmatched bases: 8. This CDR3 comprises 17 residues. Germline lookup yields CDR1 SGHAT and CDR2 FQNNGV. CDR3 loop: CASSLGTRLKRTDTQYF. The CDR3 coding sequence is TGTGCCAGCAGCTTAGGGACTAGGCTAAAACGCACAGATACGCAGTATTTT.

The V gene is TRBV18, the J gene TRBJ2-5, with a weak D call TRBD1 (5 bases). V dropped 5 bases and J dropped 5 bases, with 9 bases sitting between them. This CDR3 contains 12 residues. Germline CDR1 KGHSH, CDR2 LQKENI. DNA for the CDR3: TGTGCCAGCTCAGGACAAGAGGAGACCCAGTACTTC. Protein sequence: CASSGQEETQYF.

There are a few counts of this clone. The rearrangement uses TRBV4-1 and TRBJ2-1; D is perhaps TRBD2 (5 bases). V lost 4 bases and J 4 bases, leaving 14 bases between the germline ends. The CDR3 extends over 15 amino acids. Looked up from germline, CDR1 is MGHRA and CDR2 is YSYEKL. The CDR3 DNA sequence: TGCGCCAGCAGCCGCCTAGGCGGGCCTTACAATGAGCAGTTCTTC. Amino acid sequence: CASSRLGGPYNEQFF.

This clone has only a few counts. CDR3 loop: CAWTRAQSNQPQHF. CDR3 in DNA: TGTGCCTGGACGAGGGCACAAAGCAATCAGCCCCAGCATTTT. This rearrangement joins TRBV30 to TRBJ1-5; D unresolved. The CDR3 has 14 residues. Per germline, CDR1 GTSNPN and CDR2 SVGIG (reference sequence). V lost 4 bases and J lost 1, with 11 bases in between.

The V gene is TRBV28, the J gene TRBJ1-2, with TRBD1 matching over 10 bases. The CDR3 contains 12 residues. Looked up from germline, CDR1 is MDHEN and CDR2 is SYDVKM. Trimming at V came to 11 bases and at J to 3 bases, leaving 3 bases not matched to a gene. The CDR3 DNA follows: TGTGCCGACGGACAGGGGGACTATGGCTACACCTTC. Protein sequence: CADGQGDYGYTF.

This clone occurred a few times. V usage is TRBV5-4 and J usage is TRBJ2-3; TRBD2 matches 8 bases. The CDR3 loop spans 16 amino acids. Per germline, CDR1 SGHNT and CDR2 YYREEE (reference sequence). V shed 1 base and J 3 bases; nucleotides not matched to a gene: 7. DNA for the CDR3: TGTGCCAGCAGCTTGTTAACCGGGACTAGTACAGATACGCAGTATTTT. This encodes CASSLLTGTSTDTQYF.

DNA for the CDR3: TGCGCCAGCAGCCCCGGACAGGGCCCAGCCTACGAGCAGTACTTC. Translated: CASSPGQGPAYEQYF. The chain couples TRBV4-1 to TRBJ2-7, with 8 positions matching TRBD1. The CDR3 is made up of 15 amino acids. V trimming: 4 bases; J trimming: 2 bases; junction bases outside the gene matches: 7. CDR1 is MGHRA, CDR2 YSYEKL, per germline.

This clone appeared a few times. The rearrangement links TRBV4-1 to TRBJ2-3; 7 bases are shared with TRBD2. The CDR3 extends over 16 amino acids. Germline V lookup: CDR1 MGHRA, CDR2 YSYEKL. The V segment lost 1 base and the J segment 5 bases; nucleotides outside the gene matches: 9. The CDR3 DNA reads TGCGCCAGCAGCCAAGCAACTAGCGCCGGTGGAGATACGCAGTATTTT. This encodes CASSQATSAGGDTQYF.

The chain carries TRBV4-1 and TRBJ1-5; D not certain. This CDR3 contains 16 residues. Germline-derived CDR1 and CDR2 are MGHRA and YSYEKL. The V and J ends lost 0 bases and 2 bases respectively, with 11 bases between them. The CDR3 coding sequence is TGCGCCAGCAGCCAAGATGGAGGTTATCGCAATCAGCCCCAGCATTTT. Its protein is CASSQDGGYRNQPQHF.

This clone turned up a few times. The chain joins TRBV4-1 to TRBJ2-3; TRBD2 agrees at 9 bases. Germline V gene lookup returns CDR1 MGHRA and CDR2 YSYEKL. The CDR3 extends over 15 amino acids. Germline trimming cut 8 bases from V and 2 bases from J; bases unmatched to any gene: 8. The CDR3 here is CASRPRTSDTDTQYF. The CDR3 region has the DNA TGCGCCAGCCGGCCGAGGACTAGCGACACAGATACGCAGTATTTT.

This sequence joins TRBV6-1 and TRBJ2-7, with TRBD2 matching 10 bases. The CDR3 totals 13 residues. J lost 6 bases, V lost 7 bases, and 6 bases had no gene match. The V gene's germline CDR1 is MNHNS and CDR2 SASEGT. The CDR3: CASTSGSLPEQYF. The CDR3 nucleotides are TGTGCCAGCACTAGCGGGAGTTTACCCGAGCAGTACTTC.

This clone has more than one count but fewer than ten. The sample contains more than one DNA sequence encoding this CDR3. The chain combines TRBV7-9 with TRBJ1-5; unclear D gene. Trimming took off 1 base at V and 6 bases at J, with 10 bases between the two ends. Germline CDR1 and CDR2: SEHNR and FQNEAQ (reference sequence). The CDR3 runs to 14 residues. CDR3 amino acids: CASSLGGGGQPQHF. The CDR3 region has the DNA TGTGCCAGCAGCTTAGGGGGAGGAGGTCAGCCCCAGCATTTT.

This chain connects TRBV19 to TRBJ1-2; the D gene is possibly TRBD1 (5 bases). The CDR3 extends over 15 amino acids. Trimming took 10 bases from V and 2 from J, leaving 20 bases between them. Germline V lookup: CDR1 LNHDA, CDR2 SQIVND (reference sequence). The CDR3 DNA sequence: TGTGCCACCTCCAGGGAACCGGCGGTGAACTATGGCTACACCTTC. Protein product: CATSREPAVNYGYTF.